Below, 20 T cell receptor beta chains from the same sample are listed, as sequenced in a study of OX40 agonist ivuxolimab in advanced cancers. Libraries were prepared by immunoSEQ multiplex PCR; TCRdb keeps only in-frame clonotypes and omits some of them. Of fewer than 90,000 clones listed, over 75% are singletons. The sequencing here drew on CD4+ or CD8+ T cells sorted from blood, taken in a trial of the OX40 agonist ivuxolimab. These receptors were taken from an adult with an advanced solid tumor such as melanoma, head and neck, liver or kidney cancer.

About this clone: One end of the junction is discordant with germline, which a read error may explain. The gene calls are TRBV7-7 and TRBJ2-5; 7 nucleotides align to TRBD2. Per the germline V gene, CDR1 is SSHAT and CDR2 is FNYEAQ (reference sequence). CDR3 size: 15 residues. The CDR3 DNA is TGTGCTAGCAGCGACGGCGGGAGACGCCAAGAGACCCAGTACTTC. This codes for CASSDGGRRQETQYF.

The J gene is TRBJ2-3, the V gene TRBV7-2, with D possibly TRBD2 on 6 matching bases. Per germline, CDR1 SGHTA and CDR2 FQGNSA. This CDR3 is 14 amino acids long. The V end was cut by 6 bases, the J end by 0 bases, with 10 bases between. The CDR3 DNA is TGTGCCAGCAGGGGGGAGGCGAGCACAGATACGCAGTATTTT. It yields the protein CASRGEASTDTQYF. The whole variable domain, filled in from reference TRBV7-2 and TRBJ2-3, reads GAGVSQSPSNKVTEKGKDVELRCDPISGHTALYWYRQSLGQGLEFLIYFQGNSAPDKSGLPSDRFSAERTGGSVSTLTIQRTQQEDSAVYLCASRGEASTDTQYFGPGTRLTVL.

CDR3 in amino acids: CASSLTGIWELFF. The DNA of the CDR3 is TGTGCCAGCAGCTTGACAGGGATCTGGGAGCTGTTTTTT. The rearrangement uses TRBV5-8 and TRBJ2-2, with a possible D match to TRBD1 (6 bases). Trimming stripped 1 base from V and 9 bases from J, with 10 bases between. CDR1 is SGHTS and CDR2 is YDEGEE in the germline V gene. CDR3 length equals 13 residues.

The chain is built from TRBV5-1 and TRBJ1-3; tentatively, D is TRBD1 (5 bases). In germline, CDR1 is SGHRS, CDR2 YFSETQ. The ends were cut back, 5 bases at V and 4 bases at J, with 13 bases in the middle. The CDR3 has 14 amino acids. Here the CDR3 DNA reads TGCGCCAGCAGTTCAGCAGGGCTGGGAAACACCATATATTTT. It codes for CASSSAGLGNTIYF.

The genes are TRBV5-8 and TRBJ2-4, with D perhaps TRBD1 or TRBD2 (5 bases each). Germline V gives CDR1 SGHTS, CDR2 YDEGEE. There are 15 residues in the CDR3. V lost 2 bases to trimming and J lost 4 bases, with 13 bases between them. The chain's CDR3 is CASSFRVGTKNIQYF. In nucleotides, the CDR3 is TGTGCCAGCAGCTTTCGGGTAGGGACGAAAAACATTCAGTACTTC.

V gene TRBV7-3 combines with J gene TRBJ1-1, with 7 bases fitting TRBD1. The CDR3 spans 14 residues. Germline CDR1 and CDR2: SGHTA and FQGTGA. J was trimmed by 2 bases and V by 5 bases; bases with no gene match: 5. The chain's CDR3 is CASSPYRGNTEAFF. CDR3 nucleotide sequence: TGTGCCAGCAGCCCCTACAGGGGAAACACTGAAGCTTTCTTT. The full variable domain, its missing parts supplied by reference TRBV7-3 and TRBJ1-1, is GAGVSQTPSNKVTEKGKYVELRCDPISGHTALYWYRQSLGQGPEFLIYFQGTGAADDSGLPNDRFFAVRPEGSVSTLKIQRTERGDSAVYLCASSPYRGNTEAFFGQGTRLTVV.

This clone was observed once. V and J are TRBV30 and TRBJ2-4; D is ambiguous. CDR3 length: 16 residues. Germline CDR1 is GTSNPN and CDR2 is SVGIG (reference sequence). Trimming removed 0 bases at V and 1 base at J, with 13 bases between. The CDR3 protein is CAWSVGSRRAKNIQYF. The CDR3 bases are TGTGCCTGGAGTGTAGGCTCACGGCGGGCCAAAAACATTCAGTACTTC.

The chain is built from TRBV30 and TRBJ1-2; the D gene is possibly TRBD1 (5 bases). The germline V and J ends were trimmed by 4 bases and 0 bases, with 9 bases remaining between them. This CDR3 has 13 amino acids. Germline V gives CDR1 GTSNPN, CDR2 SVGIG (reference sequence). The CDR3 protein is CAWTQTANYGYTF. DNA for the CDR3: TGTGCCTGGACCCAGACAGCTAACTATGGCTACACCTTC.

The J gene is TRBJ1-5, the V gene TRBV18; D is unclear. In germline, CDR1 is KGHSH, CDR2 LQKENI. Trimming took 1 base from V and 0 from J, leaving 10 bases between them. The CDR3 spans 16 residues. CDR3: CASSPQGGNSNQPQHF. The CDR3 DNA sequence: TGTGCCAGCTCACCACAGGGAGGGAATAGCAATCAGCCCCAGCATTTT.

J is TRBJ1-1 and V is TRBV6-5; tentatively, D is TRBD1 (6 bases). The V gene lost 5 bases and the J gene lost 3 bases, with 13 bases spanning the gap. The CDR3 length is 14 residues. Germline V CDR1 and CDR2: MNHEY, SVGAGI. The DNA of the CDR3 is TGTGCCAGCAGTCGCACAGGGCAGGACACTGAAGCTTTCTTT. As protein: CASSRTGQDTEAFF.

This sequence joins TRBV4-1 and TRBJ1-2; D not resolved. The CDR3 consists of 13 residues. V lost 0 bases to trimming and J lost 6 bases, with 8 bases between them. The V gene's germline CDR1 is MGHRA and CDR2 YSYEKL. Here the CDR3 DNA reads TGCGCCAGCAGCCAAGATTGGGGAAATGGCTACACCTTC. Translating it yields CASSQDWGNGYTF.

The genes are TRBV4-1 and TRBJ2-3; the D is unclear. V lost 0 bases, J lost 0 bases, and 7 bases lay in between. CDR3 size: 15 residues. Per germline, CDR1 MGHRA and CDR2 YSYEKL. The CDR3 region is CASSQDSSSTDTQYF. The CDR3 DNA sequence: TGCGCCAGCAGCCAAGATTCATCAAGCACAGATACGCAGTATTTT.

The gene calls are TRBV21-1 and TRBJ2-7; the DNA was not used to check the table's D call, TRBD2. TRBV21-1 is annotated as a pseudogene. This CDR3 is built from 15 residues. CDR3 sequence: CASSGLAGDPYEQYF. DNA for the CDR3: TGTGCCAGCAGTGGACTAGCGGGAGACCCCTACGAGCAGTACTTC.

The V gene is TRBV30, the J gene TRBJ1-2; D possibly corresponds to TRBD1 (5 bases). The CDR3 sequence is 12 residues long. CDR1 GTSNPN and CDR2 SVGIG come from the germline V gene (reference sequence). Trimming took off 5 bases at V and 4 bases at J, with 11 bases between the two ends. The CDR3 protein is CAWDGTSYGYTF. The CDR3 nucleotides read TGTGCCTGGGACGGGACTTCCTATGGCTACACCTTC. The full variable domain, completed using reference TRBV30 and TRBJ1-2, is SQTIHQWPATLVQPVGSPLSLECTVEGTSNPNLYWYRQAAGRGLQLLFYSVGIGQISSEVPQNLSASRPQDRQFILSSKKLLLSDSGFYLCAWDGTSYGYTFGSGTRLTVV.

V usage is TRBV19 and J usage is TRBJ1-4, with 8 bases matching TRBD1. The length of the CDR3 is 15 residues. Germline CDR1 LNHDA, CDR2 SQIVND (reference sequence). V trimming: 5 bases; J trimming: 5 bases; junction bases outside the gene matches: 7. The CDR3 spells CASSFPRGPNEKLFF. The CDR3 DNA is TGTGCCAGTAGTTTCCCCAGGGGGCCGAATGAAAAACTGTTTTTT.

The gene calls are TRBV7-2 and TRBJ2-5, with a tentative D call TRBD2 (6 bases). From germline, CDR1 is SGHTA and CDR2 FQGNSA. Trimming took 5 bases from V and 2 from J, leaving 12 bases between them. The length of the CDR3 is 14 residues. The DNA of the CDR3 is TGTGCCAGCAGCCGGGGGAGCTTACAAGAGACCCAGTACTTC. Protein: CASSRGSLQETQYF.

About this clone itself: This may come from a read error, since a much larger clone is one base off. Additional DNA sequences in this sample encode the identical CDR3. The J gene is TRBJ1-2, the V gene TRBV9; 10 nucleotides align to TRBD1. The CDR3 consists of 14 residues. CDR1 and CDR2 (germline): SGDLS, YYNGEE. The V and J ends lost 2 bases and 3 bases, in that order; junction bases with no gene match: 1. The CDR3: CASSVTGGDYGYTF. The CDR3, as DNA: TGTGCCAGCAGCGTGACAGGGGGCGACTATGGCTACACCTTC.

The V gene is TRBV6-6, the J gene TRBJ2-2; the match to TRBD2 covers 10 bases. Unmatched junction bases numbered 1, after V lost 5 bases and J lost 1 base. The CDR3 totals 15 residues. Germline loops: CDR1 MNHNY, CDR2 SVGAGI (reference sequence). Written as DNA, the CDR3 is TGTGCCAGCAGTCCTAGCGGGGGGAACACCGGGGAGCTGTTTTTT. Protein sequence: CASSPSGGNTGELFF.

The DNA for the CDR3 is TGTGCCAGCACCCTGGGGAGGGCAGAGAATCAGCCCCAGCATTTT. Protein sequence: CASTLGRAENQPQHF. The chain employs TRBV5-5 and TRBJ1-5; no clear D. Germline V gene sequence: CDR1 SGHKS, CDR2 YYEKEE (reference sequence). V gave up 6 bases and J gave up 4 bases, with 17 bases separating them. This CDR3 has 15 residues.

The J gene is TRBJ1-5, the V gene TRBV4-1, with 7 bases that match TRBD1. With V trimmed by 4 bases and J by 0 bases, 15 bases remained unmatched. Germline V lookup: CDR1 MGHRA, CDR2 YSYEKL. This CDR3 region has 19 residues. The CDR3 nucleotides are TGCGCCAGCAGCCCGTCCCTCGGTCAGGGGGGCTATAGCAATCAGCCCCAGCATTTT. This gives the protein CASSPSLGQGGYSNQPQHF.